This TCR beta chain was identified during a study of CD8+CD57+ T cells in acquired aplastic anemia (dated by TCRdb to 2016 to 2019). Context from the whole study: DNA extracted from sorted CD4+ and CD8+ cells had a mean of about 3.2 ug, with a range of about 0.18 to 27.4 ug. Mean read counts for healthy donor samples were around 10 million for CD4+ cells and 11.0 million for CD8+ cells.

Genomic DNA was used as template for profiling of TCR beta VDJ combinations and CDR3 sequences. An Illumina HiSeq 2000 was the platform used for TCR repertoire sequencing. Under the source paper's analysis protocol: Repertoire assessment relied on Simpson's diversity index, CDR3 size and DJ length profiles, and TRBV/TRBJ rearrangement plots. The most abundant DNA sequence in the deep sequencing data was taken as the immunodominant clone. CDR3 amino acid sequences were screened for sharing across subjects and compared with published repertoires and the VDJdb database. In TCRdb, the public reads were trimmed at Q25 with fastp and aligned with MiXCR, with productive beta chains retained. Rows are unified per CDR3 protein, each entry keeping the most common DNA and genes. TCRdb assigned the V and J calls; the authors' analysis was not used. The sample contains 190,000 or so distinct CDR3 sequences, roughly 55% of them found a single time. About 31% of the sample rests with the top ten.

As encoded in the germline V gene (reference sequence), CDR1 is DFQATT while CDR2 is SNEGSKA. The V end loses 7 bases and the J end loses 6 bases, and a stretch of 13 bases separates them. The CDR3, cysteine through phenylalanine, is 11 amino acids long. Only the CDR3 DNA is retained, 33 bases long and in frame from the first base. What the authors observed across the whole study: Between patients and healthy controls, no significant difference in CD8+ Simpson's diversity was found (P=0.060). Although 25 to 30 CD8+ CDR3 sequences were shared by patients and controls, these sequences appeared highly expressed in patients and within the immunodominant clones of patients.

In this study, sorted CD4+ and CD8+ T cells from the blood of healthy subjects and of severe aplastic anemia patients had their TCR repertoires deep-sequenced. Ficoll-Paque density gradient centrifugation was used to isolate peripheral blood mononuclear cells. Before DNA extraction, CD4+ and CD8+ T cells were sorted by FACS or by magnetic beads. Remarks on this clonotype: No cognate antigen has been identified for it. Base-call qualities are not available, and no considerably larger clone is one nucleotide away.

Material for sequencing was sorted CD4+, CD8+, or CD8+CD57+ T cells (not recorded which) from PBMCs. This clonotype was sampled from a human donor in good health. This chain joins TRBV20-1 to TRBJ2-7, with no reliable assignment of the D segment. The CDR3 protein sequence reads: CSVQLPSEQYF. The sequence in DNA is TGCAGTGTGCAGCTCCCCTCCGAGCAGTACTTC.